This T cell receptor (beta chain) was captured in a study of CD8+ T cells in alopecia areata. Study background: Affected scalp percentage determined the severity score of treated patients. Study outcomes and limitations: More clonal than normal scalp was lesional scalp, particularly alopecia totalis/universalis.

RNA was isolated and reverse transcribed to cDNA, the sequencing template. Assay: immunoSEQ multiplex PCR; the TCRdb copy retains only in-frame clones and omits some. The table lists hundreds of thousands of clones, approximately 38% of them singletons, with 0.48% in the top ten. This CDR3 region has 14 residues. Germline-derived CDR1 and CDR2 are SQVTM and ANQGSEA. Trimming removed 8 bases from V and 6 bases from J; junction bases left unmatched: 8. The treatment here: oral pan-JAK inhibitor, 5-10 mg twice daily. Turning to this clone: Its antigen is unknown.

This TCR was recovered from a human donor with alopecia areata. Material: CD4+ T cells sorted from blood, obtained at approximately week 34, from a patient treated with tofacitinib. The rearrangement joins TRBV29-1 to TRBJ2-2; 11 nucleotides match TRBD2. CDR3 in DNA: TGCAGCCCTCTGACTAGCGGGGCGTCCGGGGAGCTGTTTTTT. Translated, it gives CSPLTSGASGELFF.